The 15 T cell receptor beta chains presented below share a single source sample, sequenced in a study of CD8+CD57+ T cells in acquired aplastic anemia. Profiling that covered TCR beta VDJ and CDR3 relied on genomic DNA as its template. TCRdb redid the calling of the reads with MiXCR, one entry per CDR3 protein. The profile shows some 200,000 distinct CDR3 sequences, roughly 50% of them singletons. Patients selected for sequencing had displayed CD8+CD57+ cell expansion by flow cytometry. Input material: sorted CD4+, CD8+, or CD8+CD57+ T cells (not recorded which) from PBMCs. All receptors come from a human donor with aplastic anemia.

This chain uses TRBV5-1 with TRBJ1-1; 9 bases align to TRBD1. J was trimmed by 0 bases and V by 0 bases; bases with no gene match: 9. Germline V lookup: CDR1 SGHRS, CDR2 YFSETQ. The CDR3 is 18 residues long. CDR3 in DNA: TGCGCCAGCAGCTTGGGTCGGGACAGGGTTTCCCTGAACACTGAAGCTTTCTTT. Translation: CASSLGRDRVSLNTEAFF.

This clonotype occurred many times. The gene calls are TRBV5-6 and TRBJ2-3; D remains unclear. From germline, CDR1 is SGHDT and CDR2 YYEEEE. The ends were cut back, 5 bases at V and 1 base at J, with 23 bases in the middle. The CDR3 consists of 18 residues. The CDR3 loop reads CASSLLPSRPGGTDTQYF. Written as DNA, the CDR3 is TGTGCCAGCAGTCTTCTCCCTTCTCGCCCCGGAGGCACAGATACGCAGTATTTT.

This clonotype was picked up many times. The chain employs TRBV5-1 and TRBJ2-7; no clear D. Trimming took off 5 bases at V and 6 bases at J, with 15 bases between the two ends. This CDR3 contains 13 residues. CDR1 and CDR2 from the germline V gene are SGHRS and YFSETQ. Here the CDR3 reads CASRSDLGAEQYF. The CDR3, as DNA: TGCGCCAGCAGGTCGGACCTAGGAGCCGAGCAGTACTTC.

As concerns this clonotype: Being one base from a much bigger clone, this may be a read error. The rearrangement joins TRBV5-1 to TRBJ1-1; tentatively, D is TRBD1 (5 bases). Germline-derived CDR1 and CDR2 are SGHRS and YFSETQ. The CDR3 has 16 amino acids. V was trimmed by 0 bases and J by 7 bases, leaving 19 bases between them. The CDR3 sequence: CASSLVLGGTGNEAFF. CDR3 nucleotides: TGCGCCAGCAGCTTGGTTCTCGGGGGGACTGGCAATGAAGCTTTCTTT.

The chain uses TRBV20-1 and TRBJ2-5; D not resolved. In germline, CDR1 is DFQATT, CDR2 SNEGSKA (reference sequence). The V end lost 0 bases, the J end lost 2 bases, and 13 bases lay between the germline ends. The CDR3 has 15 amino acids. In nucleotides, the CDR3 is TGCAGTGCTAGAGATCGGTTGAGACATCAAGAGACCCAGTACTTC. This translates into CSARDRLRHQETQYF.

This clonotype has a handful of counts. V and J are TRBV7-3 and TRBJ2-1, with 8 bases identical to TRBD1. CDR3 size: 14 residues. The germline gives CDR1 SGHTA, CDR2 FQGTGA. J gave up 6 bases and V 5 bases, and 6 bases lay outside the gene matches. The CDR3: CASSQGQGSNEQFF. CDR3 DNA: TGTGCCAGCAGCCAAGGACAGGGTAGCAATGAGCAGTTCTTC.

The chain combines TRBV15 with TRBJ1-3; D remains ambiguous. CDR3 length: 15 amino acids. The germline CDR1 and CDR2 sequences are LNHNV and YYDKDF (reference sequence). The V and J ends lost 3 bases and 0 bases respectively, with 9 bases between them. The CDR3 bases are TGTGCCACCAGCAGCGGTGGGCGCTCTGGAAACACCATATATTTT. Protein: CATSSGGRSGNTIYF.

V usage is TRBV7-2 and J usage is TRBJ1-2; D is ambiguous. The CDR3 spans 13 residues. V lost 1 base and J lost 4, with 7 bases in between. The germline V gene has CDR1 SGHTA and CDR2 FQGNSA. The CDR3 DNA reads as TGTGCCAGCAGCTTAGATTTGAGCTATGGCTACACCTTC. This encodes CASSLDLSYGYTF.

This chain links TRBV7-8 with TRBJ2-7; D is uncertain. The germline V and J ends were trimmed by 5 bases and 2 bases, with 10 bases remaining between them. CDR3 length: 13 residues. Looked up from germline, CDR1 is SGHVS and CDR2 is FQNEAQ. CDR3 DNA sequence: TGTGCCAGCAGCCCGCTGCGCACCTACGAGCAGTACTTC. Protein: CASSPLRTYEQYF.

The DNA of the CDR3 is TGCAGTGCTAGAGACGGAAACACCATATATTTT. Its translation is CSARDGNTIYF. The V call is TRBV20-1, the J call TRBJ1-3; unclear D gene. V gave up 0 bases and J gave up 4 bases, with 1 base separating them. Germline lookup yields CDR1 DFQATT and CDR2 SNEGSKA (reference sequence). The CDR3 runs to 11 residues.

The chain employs TRBV2 and TRBJ1-6; D call uncertain. The CDR3 spans 11 residues. Germline CDR1 reads SNHLY; CDR2 reads FYNNEI. The V end was cut by 7 bases, the J end by 9 bases, with 7 bases between. This CDR3 is CASKGSSPLHF. The CDR3, as DNA: TGTGCCAGCAAGGGAAGTTCACCCCTCCACTTT.

This clonotype was observed many times. The genes are TRBV7-2 and TRBJ2-7; 8 bases map to TRBD2. V trimming: 5 bases; J trimming: 6 bases; junction bases outside the gene matches: 9. CDR1 is SGHTA and CDR2 is FQGNSA in the germline V gene. The CDR3 runs 14 residues. The CDR3 region has the DNA TGTGCCAGCAGCGCCGGGGGGGCAGGGGTCGAGCAGTACTTC. Amino acid sequence: CASSAGGAGVEQYF. The whole variable domain, filled in from reference TRBV7-2 and TRBJ2-7, reads GAGVSQSPSNKVTEKGKDVELRCDPISGHTALYWYRQSLGQGLEFLIYFQGNSAPDKSGLPSDRFSAERTGGSVSTLTIQRTQQEDSAVYLCASSAGGAGVEQYFGPGTRLTVT.

Note on this clonotype: A clone one base away is much larger, so this may be a read error. This chain uses TRBV7-8 with TRBJ2-2, with 14 bases that match TRBD2. The germline V gene encodes CDR1 SGHVS and CDR2 FQNEAQ. The trim removed 4 bases at V and 6 bases at J, leaving 4 bases unmatched. The CDR3 sequence is 16 residues long. CDR3 nucleotides: TGTGCCAGCAGCTCCGGGACTAGCGGGGGCCCCGGGGAGCTGTTTTTT. Protein sequence: CASSSGTSGGPGELFF. The entire variable domain, with the rest obtained from reference TRBV7-8 and TRBJ2-2, is as follows: GAGVSQSPRYKVAKRGQDVALRCDPISGHVSLFWYQQALGQGPEFLTYFQNEAQLDKSGLPSDRFFAERPEGSVSTLKIQRTQQEDSAVYLCASSSGTSGGPGELFFGEGSRLTVL.

This clonotype was seen ten or more times. This sequence joins TRBV20-1 and TRBJ2-2; maybe TRBD1 (5 bases). The germline V gene has CDR1 DFQATT and CDR2 SNEGSKA (reference sequence). This CDR3 is 13 amino acids long. The chain's CDR3 is CIGQGSNTGELFF. CDR3 in DNA: TGCATAGGGCAGGGATCGAACACCGGGGAGCTGTTTTTT.

The CDR3 here is CAIRTQQASSYNEQFF. Here the CDR3 DNA reads TGTGCCATCAGAACACAACAGGCATCCTCCTACAATGAGCAGTTCTTC. V is TRBV10-3 and J is TRBJ2-1, with D perhaps TRBD1 (5 bases). Germline loops: CDR1 ENHRY, CDR2 SYGVKD. Trimming took 6 bases from V and 0 from J, leaving 15 bases between them. CDR3 length: 16 amino acids.